A selection of T cell receptor beta chains follows, all from one sample in a study of control samples from healthy donors and cancer patients. The repertoire was sequenced with immunoSEQ multiplex PCR; TCRdb's copy has only in-frame clones and lacks some. The top ten clones hold over 30% of a sample with some 98,000 clones, approximately 88% of them seen once. Sequencing was performed on PBMCs. The receptor source for this set is a man in his 70s with lung cancer. Each CDR3 is given with its conserved first and last residue. Each record gives: CDR3 protein, CDR3 DNA, J gene, clone size, D gene, V gene. A D gene is named only where the DNA matches it firmly. The size of a clone is reported for some rows only, either as once, few or many, or as a class for expanded clones.

CASSFNQGNPYADTQYF	TGTGCCAGCAGCTTCAACCAGGGGAACCCTTATGCAGATACGCAGTATTTT	TRBJ2-3	.	.	TRBV7-9
CASSHRRGREAFF	TGTGCCAGCAGCCACAGAAGGGGGCGTGAAGCTTTCTTT	TRBJ1-1	few	TRBD1	TRBV7-6
CASMTGEEDEQFF	TGTGCCAGCATGACAGGGGAGGAAGATGAGCAGTTCTTC	TRBJ2-1	.	TRBD1	TRBV27
CASSYTGRSGNTIYF	TGTGCCAGCAGCTACACAGGACGCTCTGGAAACACCATATATTTT	TRBJ1-3	.	.	TRBV7-9
CSVEFGERSSYNEQFF	TGCAGCGTTGAATTTGGCGAAAGGAGCTCCTACAATGAGCAGTTCTTC	TRBJ2-1	.	.	TRBV29-1
CASSLDTGQGNYGYTF	TGTGCCAGCAGCTTGGATACGGGACAGGGGAACTATGGCTACACCTTC	TRBJ1-2	once	TRBD1	TRBV5-6
CASSLRLAGLYNEQFF	TGTGCCAGCAGCTTACGACTAGCGGGGTTGTACAATGAGCAGTTCTTC	TRBJ2-1	.	TRBD2	TRBV7-6
CASSSQSTGRSYEQYF	TGTGCCAGCAGCTCCCAATCGACAGGGAGGTCCTACGAGCAGTACTTC	TRBJ2-7	.	.	TRBV5-4
CASSVVVSMNTEAFF	TGTGCCAGCAGCGTAGTTGTCAGCATGAACACTGAAGCTTTCTTT	TRBJ1-1	.	.	TRBV9
CASIAGGAGNTIYF	TGTGCCAGCATCGCAGGGGGCGCTGGAAACACCATATATTTT	TRBJ1-3	.	TRBD1	TRBV6-6
CASSRDAYEQYF	TGCGCCAGCAGTAGGGACGCCTACGAGCAGTACTTC	TRBJ2-7	once	.	TRBV10-1
CASSLVQLKSYEQYF	TGTGCCAGCAGCTTAGTACAGCTGAAGTCCTACGAGCAGTACTTC	TRBJ2-7	.	.	TRBV11-2
CASSHTGDRRTDTQYF	TGCGCCAGCAGCCATACAGGGGATAGGCGCACAGATACGCAGTATTTT	TRBJ2-3	.	TRBD1	TRBV5-1
CASSDSGLAGGQGETQYF	TGCGCCAGCAGTGACTCGGGACTAGCGGGGGGGCAGGGCGAGACCCAGTACTTC	TRBJ2-5	.	TRBD2	TRBV10-2
CASSSGTGGTYEQYF	TGTGCCAGCAGTTCTGGGACAGGGGGCACCTACGAGCAGTACTTC	TRBJ2-7	.	TRBD1	TRBV6-5